This T cell receptor (beta chain) was sequenced for a study of memory CD4+ T cells and cytomegalovirus serostatus (dated by TCRdb to the late 2010s). About the investigation overall: A total of about 33 healthy Belgian adults, of whom 9 were CMV seropositive and about 25 were CMV seronegative, were included in the cohort. CD4+ memory TCRbeta repertoires of a Belgian cohort with known cytomegalovirus serostatus were sequenced in order to replicate a published TCR-based CMV serostatus classifier.

Single viable CD3+CD4+CD8-CD45RO+ cells were sorted as memory CD4+ T cells on a FACSAria II. CMV serostatus was determined using a Roche Elecsys assay that detects serum IgG against CMV pp150, pp28, p38 and p52. Once the samples were thawed, total CD4+ T cells were enriched through positive selection using CD4 magnetic microbeads. The samples came from a different study that was designed specifically to examine the CD4+ T cell memory repertoire. Peripheral blood mononuclear cells were isolated and cryopreserved according to standard operating procedures, and serum was stored at -80 degrees C. CD3-PerCP (BW264/56), CD4-APC (RPA-T4), CD45RO-PE (UCHT1) and CD8-Pacific Orange (3B5) antibodies were used for staining, and non-viable cells were excluded with Sytox blue. About this clone itself: Its antigen remains undetermined. Base qualities are not recorded, but no much larger clone differs from it by a single base.

Trimming takes 6 bases from V and 0 bases from J, and the germline ends sit 14 bases apart. CDR3 length: 14 amino acids, cysteine to phenylalanine. Solely the CDR3 DNA is kept, with 42 bases framed from the first base. The germline V gene yields SQVTM for CDR1 and ANQGSEA for CDR2. What the research found in general, with its limitations: The original-framework classifier achieved a median bootstrapped AUC of about 0.94 with a 95% CI of 0.76-1.00 on the Belgian cohort. Results were interpreted as suggesting that the CMV-associated TCR signature is largely present in the CD4+ memory repertoire. Of 164 previously reported CMV-associated TCRbeta sequences, around 67 appeared in the CD4+ memory repertoires, each in one to five individuals. For CMV serostatus prediction, a median bootstrapped AUC of 0.95 was reached with the original framework, and a median bootstrapped AUC of approximately 0.92 was reached with a US-trained random forest. Only CD4+CD45RO+ memory cells were sequenced, in contrast to the original study, in which naive and memory CD4+ and CD8+ populations were covered.

Genomic DNA was extracted from sorted cells with the Quick-DNA Microprep Kit. TCRbeta DNA was amplified with the immunoSEQ hsTCRbeta kit following the manufacturer's protocol. TCRbeta libraries were sequenced on an Illumina MiSeq instrument. In the authors' own workflow: Following removal of out-of-frame sequences, 2.2 million or so distinct TCRbeta sequences were retained, with an average of around 67,000 per individual. Each individual was scored according to the count of more than 150 previously reported CMV-associated TCRbeta sequences and the total productive distinct TCRbeta count. A beta-binomial model was reimplemented in Python, and scikit-learn random forests with default parameters were trained on US cohort data. Classifier performance on the Belgian cohort was summarized as median AUC with percentile confidence intervals over 10,000 bootstrap iterations. TCRdb carries this immuneACCESS record with in-frame sequences only. Its versions omit some clonotypes, under half of them owing to an unresolved V gene in the studies checked, with the rest unexplained. V and J calls and clone size come straight from that table; D and trimming were deduced from the DNA. Within this sample are 50,000 to 65,000 clones, with approximately 78% of them counted one time only. Around 0.83% of the sample is in the top ten clones.

The receptor chain draws on TRBV29-1 and TRBJ1-1; the D gene assignment is ambiguous. The sample comprised memory CD4+ T cells from blood. This receptor was identified in an adult in good health and CMV-seronegative. The CDR3 in this case is CSVVQADMNTEAFF. The nucleotides read TGCAGCGTAGTTCAGGCAGATATGAACACTGAAGCTTTCTTT. Joined to the reference TRBV29-1 and TRBJ1-1 proteins, this CDR3 gives the full variable domain: SAVISQKPSRDICQRGTSLTIQCQVDSQVTMMFWYRQQPGQSLTLIATANQGSEATYESGFVIDKFPISRPNLTFSTLTVSNMSPEDSSIYLCSVVQADMNTEAFFGQGTRLTVV.